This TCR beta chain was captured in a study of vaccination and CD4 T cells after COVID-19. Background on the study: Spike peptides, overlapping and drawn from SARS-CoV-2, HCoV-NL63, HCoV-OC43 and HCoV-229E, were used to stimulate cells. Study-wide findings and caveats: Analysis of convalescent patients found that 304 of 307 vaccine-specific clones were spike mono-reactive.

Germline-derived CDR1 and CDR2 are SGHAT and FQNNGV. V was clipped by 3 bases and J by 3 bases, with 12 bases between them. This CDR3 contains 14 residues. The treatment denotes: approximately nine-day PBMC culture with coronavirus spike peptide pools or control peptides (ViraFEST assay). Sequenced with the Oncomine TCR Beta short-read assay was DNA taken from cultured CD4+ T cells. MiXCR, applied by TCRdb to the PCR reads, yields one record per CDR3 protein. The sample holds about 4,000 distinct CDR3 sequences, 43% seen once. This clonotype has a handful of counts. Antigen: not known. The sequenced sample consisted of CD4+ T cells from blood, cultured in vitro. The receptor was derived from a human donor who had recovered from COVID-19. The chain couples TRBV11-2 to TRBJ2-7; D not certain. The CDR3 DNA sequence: TGTGCCAGCAGCTTGGTTGGGCTGGGCTACGAGCAGTACTTC. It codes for CASSLVGLGYEQYF.